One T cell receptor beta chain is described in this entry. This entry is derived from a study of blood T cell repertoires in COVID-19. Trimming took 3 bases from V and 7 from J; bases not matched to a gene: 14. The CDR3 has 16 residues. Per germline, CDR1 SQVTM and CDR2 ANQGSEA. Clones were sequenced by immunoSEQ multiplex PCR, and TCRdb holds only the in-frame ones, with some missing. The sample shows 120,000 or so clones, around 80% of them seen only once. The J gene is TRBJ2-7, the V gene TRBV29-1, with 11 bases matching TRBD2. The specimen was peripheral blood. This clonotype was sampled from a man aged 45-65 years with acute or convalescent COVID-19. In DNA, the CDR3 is TGCAGCGTTGAGTTAGTCGGTAGCGGGAGGGCATGGGAGCAGTACTTC. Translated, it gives CSVELVGSGRAWEQYF.